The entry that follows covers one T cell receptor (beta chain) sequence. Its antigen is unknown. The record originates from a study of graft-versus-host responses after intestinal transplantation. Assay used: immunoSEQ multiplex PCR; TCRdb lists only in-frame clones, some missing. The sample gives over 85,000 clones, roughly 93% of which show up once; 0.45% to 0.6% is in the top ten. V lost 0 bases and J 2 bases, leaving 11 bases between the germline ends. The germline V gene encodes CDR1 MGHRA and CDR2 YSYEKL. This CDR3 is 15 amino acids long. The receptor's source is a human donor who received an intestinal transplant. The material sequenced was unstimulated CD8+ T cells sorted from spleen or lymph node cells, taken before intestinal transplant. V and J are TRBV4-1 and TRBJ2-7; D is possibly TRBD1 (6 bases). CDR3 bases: TGCGCCAGCAGCCAAGAACAGGGTCTTACCTACGAGCAGTACTTC. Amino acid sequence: CASSQEQGLTYEQYF.